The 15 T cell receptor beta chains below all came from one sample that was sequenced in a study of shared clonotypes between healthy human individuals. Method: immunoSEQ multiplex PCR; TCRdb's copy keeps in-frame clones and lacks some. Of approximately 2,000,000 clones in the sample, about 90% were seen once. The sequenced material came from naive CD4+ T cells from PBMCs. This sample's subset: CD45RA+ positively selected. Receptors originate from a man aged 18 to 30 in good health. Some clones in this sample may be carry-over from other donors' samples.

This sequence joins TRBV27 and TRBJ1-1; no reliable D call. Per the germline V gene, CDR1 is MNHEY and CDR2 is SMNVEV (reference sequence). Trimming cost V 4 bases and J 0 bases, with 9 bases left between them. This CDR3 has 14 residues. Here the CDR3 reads CASSWAPMNTEAFF. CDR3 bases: TGTGCCAGCAGTTGGGCCCCCATGAACACTGAAGCTTTCTTT.

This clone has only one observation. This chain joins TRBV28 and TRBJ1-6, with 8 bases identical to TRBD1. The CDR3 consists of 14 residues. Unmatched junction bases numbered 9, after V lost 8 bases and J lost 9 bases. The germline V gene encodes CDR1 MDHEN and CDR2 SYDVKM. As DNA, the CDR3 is TGTGCCAGCGAGACTCAGGGGGCGCGTTCACCCCTCCACTTT. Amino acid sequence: CASETQGARSPLHF.

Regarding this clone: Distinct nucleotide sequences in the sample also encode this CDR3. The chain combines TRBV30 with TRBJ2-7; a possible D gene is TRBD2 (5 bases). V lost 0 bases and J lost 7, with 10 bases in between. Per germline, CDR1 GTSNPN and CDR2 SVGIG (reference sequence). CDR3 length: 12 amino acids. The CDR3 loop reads CAWSVLGREQYF. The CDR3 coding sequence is TGTGCCTGGAGTGTACTGGGGAGAGAGCAGTACTTC.

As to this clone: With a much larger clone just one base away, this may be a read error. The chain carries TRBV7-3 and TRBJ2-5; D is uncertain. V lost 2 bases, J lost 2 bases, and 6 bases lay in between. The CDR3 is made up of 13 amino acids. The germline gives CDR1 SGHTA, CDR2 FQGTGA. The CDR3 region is CASSLDGQETQYF. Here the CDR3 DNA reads TGTGCCAGCAGCTTAGACGGACAAGAGACCCAGTACTTC.

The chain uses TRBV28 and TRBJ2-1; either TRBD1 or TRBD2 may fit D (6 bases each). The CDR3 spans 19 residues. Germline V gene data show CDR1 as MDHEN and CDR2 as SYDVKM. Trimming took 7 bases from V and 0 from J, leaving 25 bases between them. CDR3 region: CASNTPGGGTPGSYNEQFF. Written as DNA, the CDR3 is TGTGCCAGCAACACCCCTGGGGGCGGGACCCCCGGCTCCTACAATGAGCAGTTCTTC.

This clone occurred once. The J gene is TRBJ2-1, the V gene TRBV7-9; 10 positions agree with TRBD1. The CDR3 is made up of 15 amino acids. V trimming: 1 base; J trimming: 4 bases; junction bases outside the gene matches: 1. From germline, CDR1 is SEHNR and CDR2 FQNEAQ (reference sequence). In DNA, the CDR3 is TGTGCCAGCAGCTTAGGACAGGGGGCGTACAATGAGCAGTTCTTC. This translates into CASSLGQGAYNEQFF.

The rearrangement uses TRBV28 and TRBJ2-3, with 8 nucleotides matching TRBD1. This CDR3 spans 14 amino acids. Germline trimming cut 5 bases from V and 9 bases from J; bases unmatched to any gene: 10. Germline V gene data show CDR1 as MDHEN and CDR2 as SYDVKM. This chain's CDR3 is CASSPHTQGATQYF. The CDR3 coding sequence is TGTGCCAGCAGTCCTCATACTCAGGGGGCCACGCAGTATTTT.

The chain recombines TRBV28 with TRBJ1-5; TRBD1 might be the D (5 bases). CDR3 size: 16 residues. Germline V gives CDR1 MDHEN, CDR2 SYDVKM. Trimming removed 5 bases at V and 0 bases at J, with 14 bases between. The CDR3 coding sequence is TGTGCCAGCAGTCTTGGCGGGACTTATAGCAATCAGCCCCAGCATTTT. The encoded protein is CASSLGGTYSNQPQHF.

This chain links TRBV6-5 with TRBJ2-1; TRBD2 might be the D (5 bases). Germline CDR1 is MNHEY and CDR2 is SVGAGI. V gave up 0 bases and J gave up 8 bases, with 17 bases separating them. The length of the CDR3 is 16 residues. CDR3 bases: TGTGCCAGCAGTTACTCGATACAACTAGGTTCGCATGAGCAGTTCTTC. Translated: CASSYSIQLGSHEQFF.

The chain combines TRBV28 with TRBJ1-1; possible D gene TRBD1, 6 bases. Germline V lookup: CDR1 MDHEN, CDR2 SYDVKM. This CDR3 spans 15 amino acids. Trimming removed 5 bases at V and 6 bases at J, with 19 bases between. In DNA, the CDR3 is TGTGCCAGCAGTGCCCTCCCGGGGGGCGCTCCTGAAGCTTTCTTT. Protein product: CASSALPGGAPEAFF.

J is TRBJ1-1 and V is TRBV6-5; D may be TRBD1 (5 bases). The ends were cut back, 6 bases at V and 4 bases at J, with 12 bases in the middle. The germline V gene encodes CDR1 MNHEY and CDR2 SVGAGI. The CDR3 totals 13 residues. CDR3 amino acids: CASSSLRGTEAFF. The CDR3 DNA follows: TGTGCCAGCAGCTCCCTAAGGGGCACTGAAGCTTTCTTT.

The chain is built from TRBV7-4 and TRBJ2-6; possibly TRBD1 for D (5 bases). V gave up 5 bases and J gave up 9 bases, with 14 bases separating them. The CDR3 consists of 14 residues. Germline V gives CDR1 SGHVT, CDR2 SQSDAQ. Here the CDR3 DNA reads TGTGCCAGCAGCAAACTGACAGTGTACAACGTCCTGACTTTC. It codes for CASSKLTVYNVLTF. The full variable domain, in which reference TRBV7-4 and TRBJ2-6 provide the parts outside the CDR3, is GAGVSQSPRYKVAKRGRDVALRCDSISGHVTLYWYRQTLGQGSEVLTYSQSDAQRDKSGRPSGRFSAERPERSVSTLKIQRTEQGDSAVYLCASSKLTVYNVLTFGAGSRLTVL.

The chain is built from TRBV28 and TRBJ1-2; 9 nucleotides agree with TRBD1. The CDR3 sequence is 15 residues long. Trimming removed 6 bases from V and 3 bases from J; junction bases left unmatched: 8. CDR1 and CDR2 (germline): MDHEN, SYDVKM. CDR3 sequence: CASSPPGQGHYGYTF. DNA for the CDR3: TGTGCCAGCAGCCCTCCGGGACAGGGACACTATGGCTACACCTTC.

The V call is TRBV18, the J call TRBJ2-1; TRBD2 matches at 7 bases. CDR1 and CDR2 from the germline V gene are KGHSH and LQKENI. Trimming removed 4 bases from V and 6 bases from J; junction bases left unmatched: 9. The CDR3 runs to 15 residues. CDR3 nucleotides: TGTGCCAGCTCACTGAAGCGGGATATCGGCAATGAGCAGTTCTTC. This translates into CASSLKRDIGNEQFF.

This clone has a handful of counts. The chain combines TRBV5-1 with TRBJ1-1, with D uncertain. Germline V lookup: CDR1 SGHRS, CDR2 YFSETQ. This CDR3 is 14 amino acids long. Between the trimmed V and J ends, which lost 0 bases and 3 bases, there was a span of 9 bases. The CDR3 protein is CASSLALGYTEAFF. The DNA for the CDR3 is TGCGCCAGCAGCTTGGCCTTGGGTTACACTGAAGCTTTCTTT. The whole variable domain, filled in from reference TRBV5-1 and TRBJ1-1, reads KAGVTQTPRYLIKTRGQQVTLSCSPISGHRSVSWYQQTPGQGLQFLFEYFSETQRNKGNFPGRFSGRQFSNSRSEMNVSTLELGDSALYLCASSLALGYTEAFFGQGTRLTVV.